Listed below are T cell receptor beta chains from one sample, sequenced in a study of blood T cell repertoires in COVID-19. Assay: immunoSEQ multiplex PCR; the TCRdb copy retains only in-frame clones and omits some. The table lists roughly 250,000 clones, approximately 86% of them singletons. The specimen sequenced was PBMCs or T cells enriched from blood (not recorded which). All receptors derive from a woman aged 45-65 years who had recovered from COVID-19. Both conserved end residues are part of each CDR3. D genes are given only for firm matches. Clone size is shown for a subset of rows, as once, few, many or a class of expanded clone.

>TRBJ1-1|TRBV11-2|TRBD1|14|.
TGTGCCAGCAGCTTCGACAGGGGGGCCACTGAAGCTTTCTTT
CASSFDRGATEAFF
>TRBJ2-1|TRBV29-1|.|14|.
TGCAGCGTTGCGCTAGCGAACTCCTACAATGAGCAGTTCTTC
CSVALANSYNEQFF
>TRBJ1-2|TRBV7-4|.|13|once
TGTGCCAGCAGCCACCGGGGGGGTTATGGCTACACCTTC
CASSHRGGYGYTF
>TRBJ2-5|TRBV27|TRBD1|14|.
TGTGCCAGCGCCAGGGGGCGGGTTAGGGAGACCCAGTACTTC
CASARGRVRETQYF
>TRBJ1-2|TRBV27|TRBD1|13|.
TGTGCCAGCAGTTCACAGGGGGCGAGAGGCTACACCTTC
CASSSQGARGYTF
>TRBJ2-3|TRBV7-2|TRBD2|15|.
TGTGCCAGCAGCTTTAGTAGCGGGAACACAGATACGCAGTATTTT
CASSFSSGNTDTQYF
>TRBJ1-4|TRBV25-1|TRBD1|17|.
TGTGCCAGCAGTGGTAGACAGGGGAGGGTAGCTAATGAAAAACTGTTTTTT
CASSGRQGRVANEKLFF
>TRBJ1-3|TRBV29-1|.|13|.
TGCAGCGTTGGTTCCGGGGCTGGAAACACCATATATTTT
CSVGSGAGNTIYF
>TRBJ2-1|TRBV2|.|16|few
TGTGCCAGCAGTGTAATTACAGGTGGCTCCTACAATGAGCAGTTCTTC
CASSVITGGSYNEQFF
>TRBJ1-5|TRBV6-5|TRBD1|14|.
TGTGCCAGCAGCCTCGACAGGGGCGGTCAGCCCCAGCATTTT
CASSLDRGGQPQHF
>TRBJ1-4|TRBV5-8|.|17|.
TGTGCCAGCAGCTTGGAGGGTGTTCGGAGGACTAATGAAAAACTGTTTTTT
CASSLEGVRRTNEKLFF
>TRBJ2-3|TRBV27|TRBD2|15|.
TGTGCCAGCAGTGGTAGCGGGAGGTTGGCAGATACGCAGTATTTT
CASSGSGRLADTQYF
>TRBJ2-7|TRBV27|TRBD1|15|once
TGTGCCAGCAGCCAGAAAGGGACAGGGGCCTACGAGCAGTACTTC
CASSQKGTGAYEQYF
>TRBJ1-3|TRBV28|.|13|once
TGTGCCAGCACTCTTAACTCTGGAAACACCATATATTTT
CASTLNSGNTIYF
>TRBJ2-1|TRBV27|TRBD2|16|.
TGTGCCAGCAGTAAAGGGACTAGCGGGGCTTACAATGAGCAGTTCTTC
CASSKGTSGAYNEQFF
>TRBJ2-3|TRBV27|.|12|.
TGTGCCAGCAGCCTCAGCACAGATACGCAGTATTTT
CASSLSTDTQYF
>TRBJ1-5|TRBV6-1|.|14|many
TGTGCCAGCATCTCCGGGTGGGGCAATCAGCCCCAGCATTTT
CASISGWGNQPQHF
>TRBJ2-5|TRBV7-9|.|16|.
TGTGCCAGCAGCTTATCGGCGGGGATTATCATCGAGACCCAGTACTTC
CASSLSAGIIIETQYF
>TRBJ2-7|TRBV28|.|12|.
TGTGCCAGCAGTTTAGCGGGAAACGAGCAGTACTTC
CASSLAGNEQYF
>TRBJ2-1|TRBV7-9|TRBD1|12|.
TGTGCCAGCAGCTTAGCGCGACAGGGGGTGTTCTTC
CASSLARQGVFF
>TRBJ1-2|TRBV7-9|TRBD1|15|few
TGTGCCAGCAGCCGAGGGCTTCAGGGGGACTATGGCTACACCTTC
CASSRGLQGDYGYTF
>TRBJ2-6|TRBV5-1|.|15|.
TGCGCCAGCAGCTTGACAGGAGATGGGGCCAACGTCCTGACTTTC
CASSLTGDGANVLTF
>TRBJ1-6|TRBV18|.|14|.
TGTGCCAGCTCACCGCCACAGGGAAATTCACCCCTCCACTTT
CASSPPQGNSPLHF
>TRBJ2-3|TRBV5-5|TRBD2|18|.
TGTGCCAGCAGCTTGGCCTCTAGCGGGAGGGCCAATGAAGATACGCAGTATTTT
CASSLASSGRANEDTQYF
>TRBJ1-5|TRBV28|.|14|.
TGTGCCAGCAGCCCCAGGTTTTCCAATCAGCCCCAGCATTTT
CASSPRFSNQPQHF
>TRBJ2-1|TRBV27|.|14|.
TGTGCCAGCAGCACCTGGGGCTCGATGAATGAGCAGTTCTTC
CASSTWGSMNEQFF
>TRBJ2-7|TRBV27|TRBD1|16|.
TGTGCCAGCAGTTTCTTCGGGGACAGGCCGACCTACGAGCAGTACTTC
CASSFFGDRPTYEQYF
>TRBJ1-4|TRBV5-1|TRBD1|15|.
TGCGCCAGCAGCGCCTCGGGGACAGGGAATGAAAAACTGTTTTTT
CASSASGTGNEKLFF
>TRBJ2-1|TRBV15|TRBD1|15|.
TGTGCCACCAGCATACGACAGGGAAACTACAATGAGCAGTTCTTC
CATSIRQGNYNEQFF
>TRBJ2-1|TRBV24-1|.|14|.
TGTGCCACCAGTGGAGGAACAACCTACAATGAGCAGTTCTTC
CATSGGTTYNEQFF
>TRBJ2-3|TRBV7-2|TRBD2|16|.
TGTGCCAGCAGCATGGGGGGTAGCGGGAGTTACGATACGCAGTATTTT
CASSMGGSGSYDTQYF
>TRBJ1-2|TRBV5-1|TRBD1|19|.
TGCGCCAGCAGCTCTTCGCACGGTGGGAACAAACAGGGGCTCTATGGCTACACCTTC
CASSSSHGGNKQGLYGYTF
>TRBJ1-1|TRBV28|.|13|.
TGTGCCAGCAGTCAGAACCGGAACACTGAAGCTTTCTTT
CASSQNRNTEAFF
>TRBJ2-5|TRBV7-9|TRBD1|15|.
TGTGCCAGCAGCTTCAGGGGGACGCGGCAAGAGACCCAGTACTTC
CASSFRGTRQETQYF
>TRBJ2-1|TRBV7-9|.|15|.
TGTGCCACCACTGTAGGACAGCAGGTTTACAATGAGCAGTTCTTC
CATTVGQQVYNEQFF
>TRBJ1-2|TRBV5-1|.|13|.
TGCGCCAGCAGCCGGGACACCTACTATGGCTACACCTTC
CASSRDTYYGYTF
>TRBJ1-1|TRBV5-1|.|13|few
TGCGCCAGCAGCTTGGCGGTGAACACTGAAGCTTTCTTT
CASSLAVNTEAFF
>TRBJ2-1|TRBV11-1|TRBD1|11|few
TGTGCCAGCACTGGGACAGATGAGCAGTTCTTC
CASTGTDEQFF
>TRBJ2-7|TRBV7-9|.|17|.
TGTGCCAGCAGCTTAACCCCAGTTGTCGTGGGAGGCTACGAGCAGTACTTC
CASSLTPVVVGGYEQYF
>TRBJ2-3|TRBV11-2|.|16|.
TGTGCCAGCAGCTTCCTTGGGGGGAAAATCACAGATACGCAGTATTTT
CASSFLGGKITDTQYF
>TRBJ2-7|TRBV5-1|TRBD1|14|once
TGCGCCAGCAGCTTGAGGACAGGGGTGGACGAGCAGTACTTC
CASSLRTGVDEQYF
>TRBJ2-5|TRBV28|.|14|.
TGTGCCAGCAGGAACCTACGGGGTGGTTTGTCCCAGTACTTC
CASRNLRGGLSQYF
>TRBJ2-7|TRBV12-5|TRBD2|13|.
TGTGCTAGTGGTTTGGAGACTAGCATAGAGCAGTACTTC
CASGLETSIEQYF
>TRBJ1-4|TRBV28|TRBD1|15|.
TGTGCCAGCAGTCCCGGAGGGGGCGGCTACGAAAAACTGTTTTTT
CASSPGGGGYEKLFF
>TRBJ1-6|TRBV6-5|TRBD1|15|few
TGTGCCAGCAGTTTGTTTCGGGACAGCAATTCACCCCTCCACTTT
CASSLFRDSNSPLHF